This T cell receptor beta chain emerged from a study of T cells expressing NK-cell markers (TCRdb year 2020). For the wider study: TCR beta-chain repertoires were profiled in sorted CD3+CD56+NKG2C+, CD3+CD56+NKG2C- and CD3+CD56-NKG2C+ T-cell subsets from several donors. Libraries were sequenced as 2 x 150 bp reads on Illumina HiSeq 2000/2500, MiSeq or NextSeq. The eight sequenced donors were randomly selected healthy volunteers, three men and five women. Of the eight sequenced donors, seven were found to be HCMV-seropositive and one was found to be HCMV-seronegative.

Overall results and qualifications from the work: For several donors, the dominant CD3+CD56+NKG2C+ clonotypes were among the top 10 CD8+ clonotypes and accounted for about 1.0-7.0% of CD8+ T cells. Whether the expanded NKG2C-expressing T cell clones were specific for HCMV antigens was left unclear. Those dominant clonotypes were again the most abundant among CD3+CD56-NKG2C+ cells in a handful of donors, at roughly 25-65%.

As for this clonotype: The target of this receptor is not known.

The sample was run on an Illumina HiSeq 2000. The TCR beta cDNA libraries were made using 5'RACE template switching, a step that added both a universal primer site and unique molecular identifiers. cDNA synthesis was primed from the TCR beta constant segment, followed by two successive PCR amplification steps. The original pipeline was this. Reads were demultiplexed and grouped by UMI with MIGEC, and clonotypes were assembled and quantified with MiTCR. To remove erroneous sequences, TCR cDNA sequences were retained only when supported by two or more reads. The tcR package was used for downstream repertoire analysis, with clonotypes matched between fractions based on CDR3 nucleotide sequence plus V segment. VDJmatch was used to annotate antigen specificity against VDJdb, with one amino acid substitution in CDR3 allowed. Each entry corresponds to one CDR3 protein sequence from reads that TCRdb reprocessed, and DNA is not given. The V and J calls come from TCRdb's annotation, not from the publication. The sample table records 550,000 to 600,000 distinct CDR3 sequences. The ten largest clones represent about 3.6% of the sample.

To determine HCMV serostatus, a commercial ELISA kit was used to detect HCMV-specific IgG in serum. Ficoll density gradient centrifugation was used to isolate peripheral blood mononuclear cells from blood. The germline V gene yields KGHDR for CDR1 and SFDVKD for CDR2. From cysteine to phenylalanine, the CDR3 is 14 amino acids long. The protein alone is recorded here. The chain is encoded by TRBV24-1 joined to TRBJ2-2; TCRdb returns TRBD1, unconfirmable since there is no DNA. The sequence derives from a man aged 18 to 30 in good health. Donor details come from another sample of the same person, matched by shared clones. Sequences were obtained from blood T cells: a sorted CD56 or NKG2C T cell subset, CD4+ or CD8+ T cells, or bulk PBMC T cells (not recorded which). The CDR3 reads CATSDGTVGGELFF.